Listed below are T cell receptor beta chains from one sample, sequenced in a study of T cells in Graves' hyperthyroidism and ophthalmopathy. From the multiplex PCR reads, TCRdb called clonotypes with MiXCR, one entry per CDR3 protein. This table holds approximately 870,000 distinct CDR3 sequences, about 38% found once. The sequencing input was blood. The receptors shown here come from a man between 18 and 29 years old with Graves' hyperthyroidism. Each CDR3 is given with its conserved first and last residue. D genes are given only for firm matches. Not all rows give a size; the values are once, few, many and, for expanded clones, a class.

j_call v_call d_call clone_size cdr3_aa cdr3_nt
TRBJ1-2 TRBV2 - many CASSEGEASGYTF TGTGCCAGCAGTGAAGGGGAAGCGAGTGGCTACACCTTC
TRBJ2-5 TRBV6-4 - few CASSERAETQYF TGTGCCAGCAGTGAGAGGGCAGAGACCCAGTACTTC
TRBJ1-1 TRBV25-1 - many CASSDRVGTEAFF TGTGCCAGCAGTGACAGGGTAGGAACTGAAGCTTTCTTT
TRBJ2-7 TRBV2 - many CASRTGTPDYEQYF TGTGCCAGCAGGACCGGGACGCCGGATTACGAGCAGTACTTC
TRBJ1-1 TRBV7-2 TRBD1 - CASSSLQGGAEAFF TGTGCCAGCAGCTCACTACAGGGGGGGGCTGAAGCTTTCTTT
TRBJ1-6 TRBV2 TRBD1 once CASAQGQGGLDSPLHF TGTGCCAGCGCTCAGGGACAGGGTGGTTTGGATTCACCCCTCCACTTT
TRBJ2-7 TRBV11-1 - few CASSFQGVGHEQYF TGTGCCAGCAGCTTCCAGGGAGTCGGGCACGAGCAGTACTTC
TRBJ2-7 TRBV9 TRBD2 - CASSVGLAGDSYEQYF TGTGCCAGCAGCGTAGGACTAGCGGGGGACTCCTACGAGCAGTACTTC
TRBJ1-5 TRBV10-3 TRBD1 few CAAGGDRGSNQPQHF TGTGCCGCGGGAGGGGACAGGGGTAGCAATCAGCCCCAGCATTTT
TRBJ2-7 TRBV9 - few CASGPEPNHEQYF TGTGCCAGCGGCCCTGAGCCTAACCACGAGCAGTACTTC
TRBJ2-7 TRBV10-3 - - CAAGGAGAYEQYF TGTGCCGCTGGAGGGGCGGGCGCCTACGAGCAGTACTTC
TRBJ2-7 TRBV19 TRBD1 - CASTRTGDGYEQYF TGTGCCAGTACGCGGACAGGGGATGGCTACGAGCAGTACTTC
TRBJ2-7 TRBV7-9 TRBD1 - CASSPRTGWGQYF TGTGCCAGCAGCCCCCGGACAGGTTGGGGGCAGTACTTC
TRBJ1-3 TRBV20-1 - once CSARGQSTGNTVYF TGCAGTGCTAGGGGCCAAAGTACTGGAAACACCGTATATTTT
TRBJ1-6 TRBV5-6 - - CASSGPDSFNSPLHF TGTGCCAGCAGCGGTCCGGACAGTTTTAATTCACCCCTCCACTTT
TRBJ1-2 TRBV24-1 - - CATSDLGQGGGYTF TGTGCCACCAGTGATTTGGGGCAGGGTGGAGGCTACACCTTC
TRBJ2-5 TRBV29-1 - many CSVHEGRGQETQYF TGCAGCGTTCATGAGGGCAGGGGCCAAGAGACCCAGTACTTC
TRBJ1-1 TRBV19 - few CASKVGNTEAFF TGTGCCAGTAAAGTGGGAAACACTGAAGCTTTCTTT
TRBJ2-5 TRBV2 - - CASIGGTQYF TGTGCCAGCATCGGGGGAACCCAGTACTTC
TRBJ2-5 TRBV15 - many CATSSRQVEVIQYF TGTGCCACCAGCAGCAGACAAGTGGAAGTGATCCAGTACTTC
TRBJ1-1 TRBV20-1 - few CSASALGRGGNTEAFF TGCAGTGCTAGCGCACTCGGGAGGGGTGGCAACACTGAAGCTTTCTTT
TRBJ2-2 TRBV20-1 - - CSAINLTANTGELFF TGCAGTGCTATAAACCTGACAGCGAACACCGGGGAGCTGTTTTTT
TRBJ1-1 TRBV4-1 TRBD1 few CASSHEDRGRGEAFF TGCGCCAGCAGCCACGAAGACAGGGGGCGAGGTGAAGCTTTCTTT
TRBJ1-1 TRBV5-8 - few CASSLGGRANTEAFF TGTGCCAGCAGCTTGGGGGGCAGGGCGAACACTGAAGCTTTCTTT
TRBJ2-5 TRBV6-5 TRBD1 few CASSYGQGAETQYF TGTGCCAGCAGTTACGGACAGGGGGCAGAGACCCAGTACTTC
TRBJ2-5 TRBV7-2 - few CASSFQGLGETQYF TGTGCCAGCAGCTTTCAAGGATTGGGTGAGACCCAGTACTTC
TRBJ1-4 TRBV11-1 - - CASSQGAGPAGEKLFF TGCGCCAGCAGCCAAGGCGCGGGCCCCGCCGGTGAAAAACTGTTTTTT
TRBJ1-1 TRBV4-1 - - CASSQELQLGTEAFF TGTGCCAGCAGCCAAGAGCTCCAGCTGGGCACTGAAGCTTTCTTT
TRBJ2-2 TRBV9 TRBD1 - CASNRQGDTGELFF TGTGCCAGCAATCGACAGGGGGACACCGGGGAGCTGTTTTTT
TRBJ2-2 TRBV5-1 - - CASSWGDRENTGELFF TGCGCCAGCAGCTGGGGGGACAGAGAGAACACCGGGGAGCTGTTTTTT
TRBJ1-2 TRBV13 TRBD1 - CASSTPDRARLMRF TGTGCCAGCAGTACCCCCGACAGGGCCCGTCTTATGAGATTC
TRBJ2-2 TRBV24-1 TRBD2 few CATSDLGPSGNTGELFF TGTGCCACCAGTGATTTGGGCCCTAGCGGTAACACCGGGGAGCTGTTTTTT
TRBJ2-2 TRBV20-1 - - CSAMHPTGELFF TGCAGTGCTATGCACCCCACCGGGGAGCTGTTTTTT